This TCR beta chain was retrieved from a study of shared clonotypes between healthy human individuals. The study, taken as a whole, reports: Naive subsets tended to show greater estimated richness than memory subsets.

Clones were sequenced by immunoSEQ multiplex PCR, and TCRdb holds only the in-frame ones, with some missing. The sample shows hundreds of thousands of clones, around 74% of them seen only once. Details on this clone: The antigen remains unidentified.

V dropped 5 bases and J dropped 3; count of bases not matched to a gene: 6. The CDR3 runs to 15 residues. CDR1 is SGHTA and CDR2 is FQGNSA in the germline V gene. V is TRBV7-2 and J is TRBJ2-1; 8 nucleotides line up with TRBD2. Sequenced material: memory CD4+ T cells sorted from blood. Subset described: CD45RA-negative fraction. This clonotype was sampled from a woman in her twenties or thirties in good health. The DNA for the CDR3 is TGTGCCAGCAGCGACGGGACTAGGCTCTACAATGAGCAGTTCTTC. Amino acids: CASSDGTRLYNEQFF.